A selection of T cell receptor beta chains follows, all from one sample in a study of blood T cell repertoires in COVID-19. TCRdb's table, derived via immunoSEQ multiplex PCR, lists solely in-frame clones and lacks some. The table shows a few hundred thousand clones, with around 86% occurring only once. Sequencing was done on a sample of PBMCs or T cells enriched from blood (not recorded which). These receptors all stem from a man in his thirties or forties in a cohort exposed to, infected with or recovered from COVID-19 (not recorded which). Each CDR3 is given with its conserved first and last residue. Fields, in order: clone size, D gene, V gene, J gene, CDR3 protein, CDR3 DNA. The D gene is left open where the match is weak. A clone size is listed for some rows: how often the clone was seen (once, few, many), or a class if it is expanded.

abundance: once
d_gene: .
v_gene: TRBV4-2
j_gene: TRBJ2-3
CDR3aa: CASSQDWQGGTDTQYF
CDR3nt: TGTGCCAGCAGCCAAGACTGGCAGGGTGGCACAGATACGCAGTATTTT

abundance: few
d_gene: .
v_gene: TRBV5-4
j_gene: TRBJ2-1
CDR3aa: CASSLVSGVVDNEQFF
CDR3nt: TGTGCCAGCAGCTTGGTATCGGGAGTCGTCGACAATGAGCAGTTCTTC

abundance: .
d_gene: .
v_gene: TRBV7-2
j_gene: TRBJ1-5
CDR3aa: CASSQRWEVNQPQHF
CDR3nt: TGTGCCAGCAGTCAGAGGTGGGAGGTCAATCAGCCCCAGCATTTT

abundance: .
d_gene: TRBD2
v_gene: TRBV4-2
j_gene: TRBJ2-1
CDR3aa: CASSQVERGYNEQFF
CDR3nt: TGTGCCAGCAGCCAAGTTGAGCGGGGGTACAATGAGCAGTTCTTC

abundance: .
d_gene: .
v_gene: TRBV3-1/TRBV3-2
j_gene: TRBJ1-6
CDR3aa: CASSQVNRNSPLHF
CDR3nt: TGTGCCAGCAGCCAAGTCAACAGAAATTCACCCCTCCACTTT

abundance: .
d_gene: TRBD1
v_gene: TRBV9
j_gene: TRBJ1-4
CDR3aa: CASSVADGPRGNEKLFF
CDR3nt: TGTGCCAGCAGCGTAGCTGACGGGCCCAGGGGGAATGAAAAACTGTTTTTT

abundance: .
d_gene: .
v_gene: TRBV19
j_gene: TRBJ2-2
CDR3aa: CASSIHGLIRRAGELFF
CDR3nt: TGTGCCAGTAGTATCCACGGACTCATAAGAAGAGCCGGGGAGCTGTTTTTT

abundance: .
d_gene: TRBD2
v_gene: TRBV5-8
j_gene: TRBJ2-1
CDR3aa: CASSLGWPGTSASYNEQFF
CDR3nt: TGTGCCAGCAGCTTAGGATGGCCCGGGACTAGCGCCTCCTACAATGAGCAGTTCTTC

abundance: .
d_gene: .
v_gene: TRBV7-9
j_gene: TRBJ2-7
CDR3aa: CASSLAQGNYEQYF
CDR3nt: TGTGCCAGCAGCTTAGCGCAGGGAAACTACGAGCAGTACTTC

abundance: .
d_gene: TRBD1
v_gene: TRBV5-1
j_gene: TRBJ2-1
CDR3aa: CASSSGTGFRVHEQFF
CDR3nt: TGCGCCAGCAGCTCCGGGACAGGGTTTCGGGTCCATGAGCAGTTCTTC

abundance: .
d_gene: TRBD1
v_gene: TRBV7-9
j_gene: TRBJ1-5
CDR3aa: CASSFGDRGGNQPQHF
CDR3nt: TGTGCCAGCAGTTTCGGGGACAGGGGTGGCAATCAGCCCCAGCATTTT

abundance: .
d_gene: TRBD1
v_gene: TRBV7-2
j_gene: TRBJ2-1
CDR3aa: CASSQRPGTGDYNEQFF
CDR3nt: TGTGCCAGCAGCCAGAGACCCGGGACAGGGGATTACAATGAGCAGTTCTTC

abundance: .
d_gene: .
v_gene: TRBV3-1/TRBV3-2
j_gene: TRBJ2-7
CDR3aa: CASSQDPTRGFREQYF
CDR3nt: TGTGCCAGCAGCCAAGATCCTACCCGGGGGTTTAGGGAGCAGTACTTC

abundance: .
d_gene: .
v_gene: TRBV2
j_gene: TRBJ2-1
CDR3aa: CASSLYNEQFF
CDR3nt: TGTGCCAGCAGCCTTTACAATGAGCAGTTCTTC

abundance: .
d_gene: TRBD1
v_gene: TRBV13
j_gene: TRBJ1-3
CDR3aa: CASSLGIQQGHSGNTIYF
CDR3nt: TGTGCCAGCAGCTTAGGAATTCAACAGGGGCACTCTGGAAACACCATATATTTT

abundance: .
d_gene: .
v_gene: TRBV12-3/TRBV12-4
j_gene: TRBJ1-2
CDR3aa: CASRISDGYTF
CDR3nt: TGTGCCAGCAGGATCAGTGATGGCTACACCTTC

abundance: .
d_gene: .
v_gene: TRBV6-5
j_gene: TRBJ1-4
CDR3aa: CASSDSTGEKLFF
CDR3nt: TGTGCCAGCAGCGACTCCACAGGGGAAAAACTGTTTTTT

abundance: .
d_gene: .
v_gene: TRBV27
j_gene: TRBJ1-5
CDR3aa: CASSLVGGVQPQHF
CDR3nt: TGTGCCAGCAGTTTAGTTGGGGGGGTTCAGCCCCAGCATTTT

abundance: .
d_gene: TRBD2
v_gene: TRBV28
j_gene: TRBJ2-7
CDR3aa: CASRPTSGTTYEQYF
CDR3nt: TGTGCCAGCAGACCCACTAGCGGGACCACCTACGAGCAGTACTTC

abundance: .
d_gene: .
v_gene: TRBV20-1
j_gene: TRBJ1-1
CDR3aa: CSASPGHPRGTEAFF
CDR3nt: TGCAGTGCTAGTCCGGGACACCCTCGGGGCACTGAAGCTTTCTTT

abundance: .
d_gene: TRBD1
v_gene: TRBV6-1
j_gene: TRBJ1-2
CDR3aa: CASSEWDRGDYGYTF
CDR3nt: TGTGCCAGCAGTGAATGGGACAGGGGAGACTATGGCTACACCTTC

abundance: .
d_gene: TRBD1
v_gene: TRBV7-3
j_gene: TRBJ2-2
CDR3aa: CASSSWTGENTGELFF
CDR3nt: TGTGCCAGCAGCTCCTGGACAGGCGAGAACACCGGGGAGCTGTTTTTT

abundance: .
d_gene: .
v_gene: TRBV7-2
j_gene: TRBJ1-3
CDR3aa: CASTVTAAGNTIYF
CDR3nt: TGTGCCAGCACTGTAACCGCAGCTGGAAACACCATATATTTT

abundance: .
d_gene: TRBD1
v_gene: TRBV10-2
j_gene: TRBJ2-5
CDR3aa: CASSLTQGQGREETQYF
CDR3nt: TGCGCCAGCAGCCTCACCCAAGGACAGGGACGGGAGGAGACCCAGTACTTC

abundance: .
d_gene: TRBD1
v_gene: TRBV27
j_gene: TRBJ2-7
CDR3aa: CASNRPGQGIHEQYF
CDR3nt: TGTGCCAGCAACCGCCCCGGACAGGGGATCCACGAGCAGTACTTC

abundance: .
d_gene: TRBD1
v_gene: TRBV28
j_gene: TRBJ1-5
CDR3aa: CASSLRDRARNSNQPQHF
CDR3nt: TGTGCCAGCAGTCTCCGGGACAGGGCGCGGAATAGCAATCAGCCCCAGCATTTT

abundance: .
d_gene: .
v_gene: TRBV5-6
j_gene: TRBJ1-2
CDR3aa: CASSPGTQTFYGYTF
CDR3nt: TGTGCCAGCAGCCCTGGGACACAGACCTTCTATGGCTACACCTTC

abundance: .
d_gene: TRBD2
v_gene: TRBV27
j_gene: TRBJ2-7
CDR3aa: CASRETGTSWIEQYF
CDR3nt: TGTGCCAGCAGGGAGACCGGGACTAGCTGGATCGAGCAGTACTTC

abundance: few
d_gene: .
v_gene: TRBV3-1/TRBV3-2
j_gene: TRBJ1-2
CDR3aa: CASSHQTGGRGSYGYTF
CDR3nt: TGTGCCAGCAGCCATCAGACCGGGGGGCGAGGGTCCTATGGCTACACCTTC

abundance: .
d_gene: TRBD1
v_gene: TRBV9
j_gene: TRBJ1-5
CDR3aa: CASSVLQGVYSNQPQHF
CDR3nt: TGTGCCAGCAGCGTATTACAGGGGGTTTATAGCAATCAGCCCCAGCATTTT

abundance: .
d_gene: .
v_gene: TRBV28
j_gene: TRBJ1-2
CDR3aa: CASSSGAGTNYGYTF
CDR3nt: TGTGCCAGCAGTTCGGGAGCCGGAACTAACTATGGCTACACCTTC